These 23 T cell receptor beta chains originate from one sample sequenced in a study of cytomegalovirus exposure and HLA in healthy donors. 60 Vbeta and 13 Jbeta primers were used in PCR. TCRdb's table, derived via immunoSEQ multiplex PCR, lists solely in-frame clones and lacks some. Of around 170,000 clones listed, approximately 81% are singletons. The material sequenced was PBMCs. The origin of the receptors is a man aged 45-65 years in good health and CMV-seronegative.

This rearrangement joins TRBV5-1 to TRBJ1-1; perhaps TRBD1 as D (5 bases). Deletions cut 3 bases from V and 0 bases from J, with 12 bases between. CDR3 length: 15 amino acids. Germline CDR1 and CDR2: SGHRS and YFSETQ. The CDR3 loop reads CASSWAGDLNTEAFF. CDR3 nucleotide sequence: TGCGCCAGCAGCTGGGCGGGGGACCTGAACACTGAAGCTTTCTTT.

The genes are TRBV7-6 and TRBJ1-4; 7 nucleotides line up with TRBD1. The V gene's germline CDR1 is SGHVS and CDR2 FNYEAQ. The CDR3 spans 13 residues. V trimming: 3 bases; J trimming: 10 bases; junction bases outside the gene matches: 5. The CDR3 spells CASSLTGSRKLFF. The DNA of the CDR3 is TGTGCCAGCAGCTTGACAGGGTCAAGAAAACTGTTTTTT.

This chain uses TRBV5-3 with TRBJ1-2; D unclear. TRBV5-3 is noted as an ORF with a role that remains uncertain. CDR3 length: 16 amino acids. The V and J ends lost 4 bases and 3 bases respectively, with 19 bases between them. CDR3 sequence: CARSLAKARMDYGYTF. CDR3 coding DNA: TGTGCCAGAAGCCTCGCGAAAGCCCGTATGGACTATGGCTACACCTTC.

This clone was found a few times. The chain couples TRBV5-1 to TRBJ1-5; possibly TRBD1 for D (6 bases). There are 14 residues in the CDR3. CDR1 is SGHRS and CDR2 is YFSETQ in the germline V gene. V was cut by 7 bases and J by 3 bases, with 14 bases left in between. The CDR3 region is CASSGGQYNQPQHF. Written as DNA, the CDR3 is TGCGCCAGCTCCGGTGGACAGTACAATCAGCCCCAGCATTTT.

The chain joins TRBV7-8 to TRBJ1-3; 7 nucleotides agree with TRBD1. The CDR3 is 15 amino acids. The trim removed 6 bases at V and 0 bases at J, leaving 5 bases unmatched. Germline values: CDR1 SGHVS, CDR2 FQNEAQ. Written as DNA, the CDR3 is TGTGCCAGCAGGACAGGGCCTCACTCTGGAAACACCATATATTTT. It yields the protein CASRTGPHSGNTIYF. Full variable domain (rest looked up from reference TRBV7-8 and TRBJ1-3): GAGVSQSPRYKVAKRGQDVALRCDPISGHVSLFWYQQALGQGPEFLTYFQNEAQLDKSGLPSDRFFAERPEGSVSTLKIQRTQQEDSAVYLCASRTGPHSGNTIYFGEGSWLTVV.

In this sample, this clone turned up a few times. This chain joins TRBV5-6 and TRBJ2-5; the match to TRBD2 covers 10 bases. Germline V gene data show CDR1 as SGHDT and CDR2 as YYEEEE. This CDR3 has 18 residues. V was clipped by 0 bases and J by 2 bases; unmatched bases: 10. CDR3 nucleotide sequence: TGTGCCAGCAGCTTGGGCGCTAGCGGGGGCCCGTCTCAAGAGACCCAGTACTTC. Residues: CASSLGASGGPSQETQYF. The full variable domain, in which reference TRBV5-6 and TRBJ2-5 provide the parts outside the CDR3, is DAGVTQSPTHLIKTRGQQVTLRCSPKSGHDTVSWYQQALGQGPQFIFQYYEEEERQRGNFPDRFSGHQFPNYSSELNVNALLLGDSALYLCASSLGASGGPSQETQYFGPGTRLLVL.

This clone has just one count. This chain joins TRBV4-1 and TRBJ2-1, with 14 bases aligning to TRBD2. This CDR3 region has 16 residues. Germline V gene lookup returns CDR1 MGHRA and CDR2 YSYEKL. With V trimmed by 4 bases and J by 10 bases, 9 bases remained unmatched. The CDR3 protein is CASSPRTSGGPREQFF. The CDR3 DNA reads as TGCGCCAGCAGCCCCCGGACTAGCGGGGGGCCGCGGGAGCAGTTCTTC.

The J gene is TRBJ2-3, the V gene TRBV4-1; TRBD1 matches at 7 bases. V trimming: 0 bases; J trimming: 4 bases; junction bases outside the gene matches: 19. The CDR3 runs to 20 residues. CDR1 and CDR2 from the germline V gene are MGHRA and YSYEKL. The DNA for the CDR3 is TGCGCCAGCAGCCAAGATCGCTTCTGGGGCCGGACCCAGGGGGCAGATACGCAGTATTTT. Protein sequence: CASSQDRFWGRTQGADTQYF.

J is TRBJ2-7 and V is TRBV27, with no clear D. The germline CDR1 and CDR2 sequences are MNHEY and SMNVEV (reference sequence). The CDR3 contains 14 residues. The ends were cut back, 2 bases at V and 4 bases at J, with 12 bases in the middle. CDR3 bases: TGTGCCAGCAGTTTAGTAGGCCAGGCGTACGAGCAGTACTTC. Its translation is CASSLVGQAYEQYF.

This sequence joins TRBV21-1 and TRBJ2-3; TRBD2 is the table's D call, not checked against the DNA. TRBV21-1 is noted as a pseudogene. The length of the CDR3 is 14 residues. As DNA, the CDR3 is TGTGCCAGCAGCTCACCCCTCGGCGGGGATACGCAGTATTTT. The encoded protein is CASSSPLGGDTQYF.

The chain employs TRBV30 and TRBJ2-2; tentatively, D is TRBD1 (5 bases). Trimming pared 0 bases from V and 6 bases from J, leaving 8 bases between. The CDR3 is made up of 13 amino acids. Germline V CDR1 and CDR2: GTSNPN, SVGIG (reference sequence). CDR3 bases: TGTGCCTGGAGTGTATGGGGCCCCGGGGAGCTGTTTTTT. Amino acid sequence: CAWSVWGPGELFF.

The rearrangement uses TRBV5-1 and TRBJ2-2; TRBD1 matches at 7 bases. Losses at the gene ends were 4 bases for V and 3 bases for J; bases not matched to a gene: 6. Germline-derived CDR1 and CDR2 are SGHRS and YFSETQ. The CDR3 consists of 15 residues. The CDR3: CASSSHRGDTGELFF. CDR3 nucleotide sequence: TGCGCCAGCAGCAGTCACAGGGGAGACACCGGGGAGCTGTTTTTT.

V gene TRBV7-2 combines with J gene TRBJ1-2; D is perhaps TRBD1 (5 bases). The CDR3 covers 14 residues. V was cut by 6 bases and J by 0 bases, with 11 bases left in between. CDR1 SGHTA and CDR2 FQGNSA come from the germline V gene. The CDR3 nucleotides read TGTGCCAGCAGGCCAGGGCCAGCTAACTATGGCTACACCTTC. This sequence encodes CASRPGPANYGYTF. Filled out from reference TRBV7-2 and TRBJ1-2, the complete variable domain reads GAGVSQSPSNKVTEKGKDVELRCDPISGHTALYWYRQSLGQGLEFLIYFQGNSAPDKSGLPSDRFSAERTGGSVSTLTIQRTQQEDSAVYLCASRPGPANYGYTFGSGTRLTVV.

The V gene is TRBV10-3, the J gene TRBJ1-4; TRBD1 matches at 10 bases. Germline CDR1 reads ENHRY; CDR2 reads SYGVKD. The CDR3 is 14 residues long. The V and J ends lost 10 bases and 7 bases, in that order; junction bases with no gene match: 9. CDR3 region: CANLTGGDCEKLFF. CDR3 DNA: TGTGCCAACCTGACAGGGGGCGATTGTGAAAAACTGTTTTTT.

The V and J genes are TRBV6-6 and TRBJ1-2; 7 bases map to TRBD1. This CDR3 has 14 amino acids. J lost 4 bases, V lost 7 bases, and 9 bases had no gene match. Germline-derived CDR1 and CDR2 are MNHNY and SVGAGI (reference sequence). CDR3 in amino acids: CASNPQGTGYGYTF. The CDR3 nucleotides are TGTGCCAGCAACCCACAGGGGACCGGCTATGGCTACACCTTC.

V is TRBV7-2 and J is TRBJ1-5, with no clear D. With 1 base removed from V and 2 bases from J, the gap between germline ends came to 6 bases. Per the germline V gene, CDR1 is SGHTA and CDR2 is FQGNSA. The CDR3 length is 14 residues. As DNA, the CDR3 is TGTGCCAGCAGCTTAGGTGTCGGCAATCAGCCCCAGCATTTT. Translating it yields CASSLGVGNQPQHF.

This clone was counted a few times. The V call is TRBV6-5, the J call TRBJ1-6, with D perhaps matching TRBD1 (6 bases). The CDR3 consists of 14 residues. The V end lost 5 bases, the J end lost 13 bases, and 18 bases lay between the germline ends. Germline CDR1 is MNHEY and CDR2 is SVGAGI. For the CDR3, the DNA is TGTGCCAGCAGTGTACAGGGTTCACTCGCGCCCCTCCACTTT. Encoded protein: CASSVQGSLAPLHF.

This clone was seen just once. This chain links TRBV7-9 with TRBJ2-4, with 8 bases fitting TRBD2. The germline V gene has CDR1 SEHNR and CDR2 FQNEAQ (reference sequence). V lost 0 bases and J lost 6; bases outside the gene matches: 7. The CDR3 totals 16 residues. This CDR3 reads CASSLASGGGANIQYF. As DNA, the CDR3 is TGTGCCAGCAGCTTAGCTTCGGGGGGGGGCGCAAACATTCAGTACTTC.

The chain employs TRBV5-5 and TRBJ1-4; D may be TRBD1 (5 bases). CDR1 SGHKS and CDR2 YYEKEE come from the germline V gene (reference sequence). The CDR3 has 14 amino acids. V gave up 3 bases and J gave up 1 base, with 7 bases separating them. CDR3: CASSSQGTNEKLFF. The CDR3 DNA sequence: TGTGCCAGCAGCTCGCAGGGAACTAATGAAAAACTGTTTTTT.

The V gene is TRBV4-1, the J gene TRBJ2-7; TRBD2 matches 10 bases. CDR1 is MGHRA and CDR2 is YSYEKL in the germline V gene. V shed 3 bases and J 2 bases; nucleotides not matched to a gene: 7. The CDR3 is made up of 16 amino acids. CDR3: CASSQGAGGYTYEQYF. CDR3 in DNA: TGCGCCAGCAGCCAGGGAGCGGGGGGGTATACCTACGAGCAGTACTTC.

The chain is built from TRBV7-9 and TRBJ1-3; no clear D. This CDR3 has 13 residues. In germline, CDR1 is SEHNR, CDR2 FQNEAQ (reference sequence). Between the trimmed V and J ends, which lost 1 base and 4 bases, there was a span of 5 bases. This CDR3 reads CASSLDEGNTIYF. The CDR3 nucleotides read TGTGCCAGCAGCTTAGATGAGGGAAACACCATATATTTT.

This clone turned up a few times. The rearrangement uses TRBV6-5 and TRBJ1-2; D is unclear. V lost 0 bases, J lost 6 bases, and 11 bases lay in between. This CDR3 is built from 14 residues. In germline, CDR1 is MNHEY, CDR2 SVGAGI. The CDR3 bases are TGTGCCAGCAGTTACTCGAAGGGAGGGAATGGCTACACCTTC. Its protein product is CASSYSKGGNGYTF.

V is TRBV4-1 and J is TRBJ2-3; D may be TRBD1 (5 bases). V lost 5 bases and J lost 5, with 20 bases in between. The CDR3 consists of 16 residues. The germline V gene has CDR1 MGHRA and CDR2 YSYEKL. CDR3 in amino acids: CASSTIMRQRQDTQYF. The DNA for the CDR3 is TGCGCCAGCAGCACCATTATGAGACAGCGCCAAGATACGCAGTATTTT.